This TCR beta chain is drawn from a study of shared clonotypes between healthy human individuals. The CDR3 is made up of 15 amino acids. Trimming took off 2 bases at V and 6 bases at J, with 14 bases between the two ends. In germline, CDR1 is KGHSH, CDR2 LQKENI. For each subset, genomic DNA was distributed in equal portions over several immunoSEQ plates. Clones were read by immunoSEQ multiplex PCR, and TCRdb kept only the in-frame ones, dropping some. The sample has about 2 million clones, roughly 96% seen once. This sequence joins TRBV18 and TRBJ2-1, with no clear D. Sequenced sample: naive CD4+ T cells sorted from blood. The subset is: CD45RA+ positively selected. The origin of this receptor is a man between 18 and 29 years old in good health. DNA of the CDR3: TGTGCCAGCTCACCAGCTCAGGTTTCTGCCAATGAGCAGTTCTTC. Its translation is CASSPAQVSANEQFF. The complete variable domain, with remaining parts taken from reference TRBV18 and TRBJ2-1, reads NAGVMQNPRHLVRRRGQEARLRCSPMKGHSHVYWYRQLPEEGLKFMVYLQKENIIDESGMPKERFSAEFPKEGPSILRIQQVVRGDSAAYFCASSPAQVSANEQFFGPGTRLTVL.